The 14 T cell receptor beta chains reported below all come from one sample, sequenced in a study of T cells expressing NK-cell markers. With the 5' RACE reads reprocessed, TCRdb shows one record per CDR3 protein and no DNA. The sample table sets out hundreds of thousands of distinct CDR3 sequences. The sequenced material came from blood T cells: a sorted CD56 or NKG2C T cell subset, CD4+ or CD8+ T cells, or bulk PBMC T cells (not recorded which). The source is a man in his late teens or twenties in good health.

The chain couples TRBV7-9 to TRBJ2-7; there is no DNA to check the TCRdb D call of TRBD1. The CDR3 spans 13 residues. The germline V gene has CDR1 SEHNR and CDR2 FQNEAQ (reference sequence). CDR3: CASSGQSSYEQYF.

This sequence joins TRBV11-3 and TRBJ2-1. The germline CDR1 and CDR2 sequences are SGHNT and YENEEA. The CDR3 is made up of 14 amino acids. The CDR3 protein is CASSLAGRMAEQFF.

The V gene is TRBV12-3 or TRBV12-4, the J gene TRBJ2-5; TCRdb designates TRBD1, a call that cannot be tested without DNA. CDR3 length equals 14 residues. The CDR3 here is CASSLRVNRVTQYF.

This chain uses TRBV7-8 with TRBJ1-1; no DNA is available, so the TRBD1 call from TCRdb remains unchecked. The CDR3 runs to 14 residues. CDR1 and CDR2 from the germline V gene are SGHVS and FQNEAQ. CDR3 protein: CASSLRWTDGEAFF.

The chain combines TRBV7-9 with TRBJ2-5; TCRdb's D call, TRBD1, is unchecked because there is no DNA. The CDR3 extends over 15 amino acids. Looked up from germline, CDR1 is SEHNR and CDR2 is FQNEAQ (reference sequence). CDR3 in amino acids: CASSRNRGRGETQYF.

The CDR3 region is CASSLQGAGNTIYF. The chain recombines TRBV12-3 or TRBV12-4 with TRBJ1-3; checking the TCRdb D call of TRBD1 is not possible without DNA. The CDR3 spans 14 residues.

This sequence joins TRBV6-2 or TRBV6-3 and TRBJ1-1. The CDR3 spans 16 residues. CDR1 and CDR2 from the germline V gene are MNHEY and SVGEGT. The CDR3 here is CASSYSKGRLNTEAFF.

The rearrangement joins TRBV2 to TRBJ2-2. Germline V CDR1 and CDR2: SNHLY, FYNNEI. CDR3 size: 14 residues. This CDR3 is CASSGDANTGELFF.

The CDR3 is CSASDGFRNSIYF. This chain joins TRBV20-1 and TRBJ1-3. The CDR3 length is 13 residues. Germline CDR1 is DFQATT and CDR2 is SNEGSKA (reference sequence).

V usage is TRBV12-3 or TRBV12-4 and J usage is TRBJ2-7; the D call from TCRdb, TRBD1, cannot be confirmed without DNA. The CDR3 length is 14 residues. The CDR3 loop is CASSPGTAPYEQYF.

The CDR3 here is CSASPGQGAGEQYF. The rearrangement links TRBV29-1 to TRBJ2-7; TCRdb returns TRBD1, unconfirmable since there is no DNA. The CDR3 sequence is 14 residues long. Germline values: CDR1 SQVTM, CDR2 ANQGSEA.

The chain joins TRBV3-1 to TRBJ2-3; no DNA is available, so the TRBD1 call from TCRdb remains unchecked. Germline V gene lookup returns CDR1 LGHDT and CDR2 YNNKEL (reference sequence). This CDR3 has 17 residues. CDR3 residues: CASSQDLPGLATDTQYF.

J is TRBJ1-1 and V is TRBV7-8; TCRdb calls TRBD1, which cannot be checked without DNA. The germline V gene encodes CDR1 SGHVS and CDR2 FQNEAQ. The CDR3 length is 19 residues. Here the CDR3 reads CASSLGGWVANKRNTEAFF.

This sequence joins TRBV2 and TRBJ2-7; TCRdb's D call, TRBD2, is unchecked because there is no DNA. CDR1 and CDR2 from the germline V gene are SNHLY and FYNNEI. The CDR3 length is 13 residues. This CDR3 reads CASSVLATYEQYF.